This TCR beta chain was captured by sequencing in a study of CD8 T cells in Susac syndrome. The CDR3 is 18 residues long. Trimming removed 0 bases from V and 6 bases from J, with 23 bases in between. The germline gives CDR1 LGHNA, CDR2 YSLEER. This clonotype has just one count. Its specificity is not known. Overall study results and limits: Susac syndrome CD8+ repertoires were clonally expanded, most strongly in CD8+ TEMRA cells.

Reverse transcription used roughly 0.5 to 1 ug RNA and random hexamers. Each CDR3 protein is one row after TCRdb ran MiXCR on the immunoSEQ multiplex PCR reads. The sample yields more than 80,000 distinct CDR3 sequences, around 94% seen once. The chain joins TRBV4-3 to TRBJ1-2; no clear D gene. Sample: CD8+ T cells from PBMCs. The receptor comes from a human donor with Susac syndrome. The CDR3 nucleotides are TGCGCCAGCAGCCAAGATCGCCTCCCCCCGGTGGGCGCTAATGGCTACACCTTC. Translating gives CASSQDRLPPVGANGYTF.